A selection of T cell receptor beta chains follows, all from one sample in a study. Each CDR3 protein gets one entry after TCRdb re-called the 5' RACE reads with MiXCR. The sample holds about 32,000 distinct CDR3 sequences, less than 25% seen once. The material sequenced was memory CD4+ T cells sorted from blood. These receptors were taken from a female donor with breast cancer. The CDR3 runs from the conserved cysteine through the conserved F or W.

v_call	j_call	cdr3_aa
TRBV7-9	TRBJ2-7	CASSPTSGTYEQYF
TRBV25-1	TRBJ2-6	CASSARFAVAGANVLTF
TRBV27	TRBJ2-3	CASNRARVTNTQYF
TRBV27	TRBJ2-2	CASSSGGPASRELFF
TRBV6-5	TRBJ2-7	CASSFGGYEQYF
TRBV5-1	TRBJ1-6	CASKGTDSSYNSPLHF
TRBV7-8	TRBJ1-1	CASSFRSHREAFF
TRBV29-1	TRBJ2-2	CSVERAETNTGELFF
TRBV27	TRBJ2-1	CASRRGTVAYNEQFF
TRBV5-1	TRBJ2-3	CASSGGTLTDTQYF
TRBV25-1	TRBJ2-5	CASSAPSGQGTQYF
TRBV4-1	TRBJ2-7	CASSRPPGREQYF
TRBV4-1	TRBJ2-5	CASSQEGTSGMGGQYF
TRBV6-5	TRBJ2-4	CASSVDRADIQYF
TRBV7-7	TRBJ2-2	CASSSGQGIGELFF
TRBV7-9	TRBJ1-1	CASSLGELTEAFF
TRBV4-1	TRBJ1-1	CASSQSKTGGDPEAFF
TRBV24-1	TRBJ2-3	CATSDPRLAANTDTQYF
TRBV10-1	TRBJ2-7	CASSESITGGIYEQYF
TRBV12-3/TRBV12-4	TRBJ1-2	CASSLAGLKYGYTF
TRBV28	TRBJ2-7	CTNRVRWDRYEQYF
TRBV27	TRBJ1-5	CASSPGGENQPQHF
TRBV29-1	TRBJ2-5	CSVGTGGSGETQYF
TRBV15	TRBJ2-2	CATSRPRTGGYDGELFF
TRBV4-1	TRBJ1-1	CASSPDGAGGLDTEAFF
TRBV6-5	TRBJ1-5	CASSYSRGFHQPQHF
TRBV5-1	TRBJ1-2	CASSLGQGSVSGYTF
TRBV11-2	TRBJ2-3	CASSLDTFSTETQYF
TRBV20-1	TRBJ1-4	CSASGGGVGEKLFF
TRBV4-1	TRBJ2-4	CASSHPRGGGHEF
TRBV5-1	TRBJ2-5	CASSLGWPKTSLQETQYF
TRBV5-4	TRBJ2-2	CASSSDIGGFRELFF
TRBV27	TRBJ1-5	CASPRDRGVQPQHF
TRBV12-3/TRBV12-4	TRBJ2-2	CASSFGLDGGELFF
TRBV27	TRBJ1-2	CASSPGTGLNYGYTF
TRBV4-1	TRBJ1-3	CASSRGGARGNTIYF
TRBV3-1	TRBJ2-1	CASSRKAASYNEQFF
TRBV11-1	TRBJ2-7	CASSSRGSYEQYF
TRBV10-3	TRBJ2-7	CAISELGQEGYEQYF
TRBV4-1	TRBJ2-7	CASSQGSSGFYEQYF
TRBV19	TRBJ2-7	CASTISGDGAYEQYF
TRBV4-1	TRBJ2-3	CASSPEVGRTDTQYF
TRBV5-1	TRBJ1-2	CASSWGQVADNYGYTF
TRBV12-3/TRBV12-4	TRBJ2-2	CASNTFSGDTGELFF
TRBV20-1	TRBJ1-6	CSARTGVQSPLHF
TRBV7-2	TRBJ1-2	CASSLRRRNYGYTF
TRBV5-1	TRBJ1-4	CASSFFGVDATNEKLFF
TRBV4-1	TRBJ2-7	CASSQVDGNYEQYF
TRBV2	TRBJ1-1	CASPSRTEAFF